This T cell receptor beta chain was recorded in a study of identical twins. A few counts support this clonotype. No antigen is known for it. Study observations and caveats: Cross-sectional statistics, not tracking of the same donors, supported the conclusions.

This CDR3 is 14 amino acids long. Germline V lookup: CDR1 MNHEY, CDR2 SMNVEV (reference sequence). V was shortened by 2 bases and J by 6 bases, with 13 bases between the two germline ends. In TCRdb, the 5' RACE reads were re-called with MiXCR into one record per CDR3 protein. The table includes around 250,000 distinct CDR3 sequences, approximately 8.3% detected once. These data are also associated with another study on yellow fever vaccine responses in identical twins.

This chain uses TRBV27 with TRBJ1-1; maybe TRBD1 (6 bases). This sequence was found in a woman under 30 in good health. The specimen was CD8+ T cells sorted from blood. The DNA for the CDR3 is TGTGCCAGCAGTTTACTCGGAGGGGGTGCTGAAGCTTTCTTT. It translates to CASSLLGGGAEAFF.